The 8 T cell receptor beta chains reported below all come from one sample, sequenced in a study of blood T cell repertoires in COVID-19. The table came from immunoSEQ multiplex PCR; TCRdb's copy has only in-frame clones and leaves some out. This table holds just under 350,000 clones, more than 75% found once. The specimen sequenced was peripheral blood. The receptors come from a woman between 50 and 59 years old with COVID-19, enrolled during active disease.

The rearrangement joins TRBV19 to TRBJ1-5; 7 bases match TRBD1. The CDR3 contains 19 residues. Trimming removed 0 bases from V and 0 bases from J; junction bases left unmatched: 11. Per germline, CDR1 LNHDA and CDR2 SQIVND (reference sequence). CDR3 protein: CASSIDRFGQVDSNQPQHF. CDR3 nucleotide sequence: TGTGCCAGTAGTATAGATCGGTTTGGACAGGTAGATAGCAATCAGCCCCAGCATTTT.

The chain couples TRBV7-2 to TRBJ2-3, with 10 positions matching TRBD2. J lost 4 bases, V lost 5 bases, and 12 bases had no gene match. The CDR3 has 17 residues. Germline CDR1 SGHTA, CDR2 FQGNSA. The CDR3 reads CASSLYRAGGYADTQYF. The CDR3 bases are TGTGCCAGCAGCCTATACAGAGCGGGAGGGTACGCAGATACGCAGTATTTT.

The V call is TRBV7-2, the J call TRBJ2-2; no firm D call. CDR3 length: 17 amino acids. Germline lookup yields CDR1 SGHTA and CDR2 FQGNSA. V lost 1 base and J lost 0, with 12 bases in between. This CDR3 reads CASSLEMVGSNTGELFF. In DNA form, the CDR3 reads TGTGCCAGCAGCTTAGAAATGGTGGGCTCGAACACCGGGGAGCTGTTTTTT.

The rearrangement joins TRBV30 to TRBJ2-7; 7 bases match TRBD1. The germline V gene has CDR1 GTSNPN and CDR2 SVGIG (reference sequence). After removal of 2 bases from V and 2 bases from J, the junction contained 12 bases not matched to a gene. This CDR3 spans 16 amino acids. Here the CDR3 reads CAWSLRRDSRAYEQYF. The CDR3 DNA is TGTGCCTGGAGTCTACGTCGGGACAGCAGAGCCTACGAGCAGTACTTC.

The chain employs TRBV14 and TRBJ2-3; a weak D match, TRBD2 (6 bases). CDR1 and CDR2 (germline): SGHDN, FVKESK. The germline V and J ends were trimmed by 4 bases and 10 bases, with 18 bases remaining between them. CDR3 length: 14 amino acids. The CDR3 nucleotides are TGTGCCAGCAGCCTATACAAGGTTAGCGGATCGCAGTATTTT. This encodes CASSLYKVSGSQYF.

This chain links TRBV7-2 with TRBJ2-7; D may be TRBD2 (5 bases). Germline V lookup: CDR1 SGHTA, CDR2 FQGNSA. CDR3 length equals 16 residues. Deletions cut 5 bases from V and 6 bases from J, with 23 bases between. Written as DNA, the CDR3 is TGTGCCAGCAGCCCAGGAGTACGGAGCGGCTATTTCGAGCAGTACTTC. Translated, it gives CASSPGVRSGYFEQYF.

The rearrangement links TRBV4-2 to TRBJ1-1, with D possibly TRBD1 on 6 matching bases. The CDR3 spans 14 residues. V lost 3 bases to trimming and J lost 1 base, with 9 bases between them. Germline CDR1 reads LGHNA; CDR2 reads YNFKEQ. The CDR3: CASSQSTGNTEAFF. Here the CDR3 DNA reads TGTGCCAGCAGCCAGTCGACAGGGAACACTGAAGCTTTCTTT.

V is TRBV7-9 and J is TRBJ2-5; 11 positions match TRBD2. The CDR3 sequence is 18 residues long. CDR1 is SEHNR and CDR2 is FQNEAQ in the germline V gene (reference sequence). The J segment lost 2 bases and the V segment lost 3 bases, leaving 11 bases of the junction unmatched. Written as DNA, the CDR3 is TGTGCCAGCAGCTTTAGCGGAACTAGCGGGAGCATTCAAGAGACCCAGTACTTC. Translation gives CASSFSGTSGSIQETQYF.